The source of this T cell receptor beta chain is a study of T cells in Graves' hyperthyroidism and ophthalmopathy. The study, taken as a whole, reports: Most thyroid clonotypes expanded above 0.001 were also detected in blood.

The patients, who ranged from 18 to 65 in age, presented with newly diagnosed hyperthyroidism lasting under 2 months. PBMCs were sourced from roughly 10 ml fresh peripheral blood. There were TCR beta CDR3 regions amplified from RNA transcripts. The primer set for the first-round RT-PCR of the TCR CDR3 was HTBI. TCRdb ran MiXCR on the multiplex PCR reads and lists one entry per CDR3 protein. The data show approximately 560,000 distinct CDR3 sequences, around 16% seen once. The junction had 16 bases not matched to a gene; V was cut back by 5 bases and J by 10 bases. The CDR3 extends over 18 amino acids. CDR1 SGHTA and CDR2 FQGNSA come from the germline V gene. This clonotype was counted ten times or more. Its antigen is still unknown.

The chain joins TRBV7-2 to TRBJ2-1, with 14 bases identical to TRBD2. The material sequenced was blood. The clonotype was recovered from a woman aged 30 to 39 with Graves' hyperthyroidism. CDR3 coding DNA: TGTGCCAGCAGCCCAGTTTGGGGGGGACTAGCGGGAGCGGGCGAGCAGTTCTTC. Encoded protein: CASSPVWGGLAGAGEQFF.